This T cell receptor (beta chain) comes out of a study of regulatory T cells in long-lasting Graves disease. Specified time point: newly diagnosed GD, antithyroid drugs for less than 3 months. The TCR library was made from RNA extracted from PBMCs. Investigators prepared the TCR beta libraries by applying iRepertoire HTBI primers and Arm-PCR of CDR3 regions. TCRdb itself ran the multiplex PCR reads through MiXCR, one entry per CDR3 protein. The table lists about 470,000 distinct CDR3 sequences, around 15% of them singletons. The table lists this clonotype with many counts. V lost 2 bases, J lost 1 base, and 8 bases lay in between. Germline V gene sequence: CDR1 SGHVS, CDR2 FNYEAQ. CDR3 length equals 14 residues. The same sample was also used in a study of T cells in Graves' hyperthyroidism and ophthalmopathy.

The genes are TRBV7-6 and TRBJ1-1; D may be TRBD1 (6 bases). The sequencing here drew on peripheral blood mononuclear cells (PBMCs), taken at new diagnosis, from a patient treated with antithyroid drugs. The source is a man aged 35-49 years with Graves disease. CDR3 region: CASSLSDRNTEAFF. CDR3 DNA sequence: TGTGCCAGCAGCTTATCGGACAGGAACACTGAAGCTTTCTTT.